Given below is one TCR beta chain in context. The antigen is undetermined. MiXCR, run by TCRdb on the 5' RACE reads, gives a single entry per CDR3 protein. The sample comprises 110,000 or so distinct CDR3 sequences, about a fifth of which are singletons, and approximately 40% rests with the top ten. Trimming stripped 6 bases from V and 4 bases from J, with 9 bases between. The CDR3 has 12 amino acids. CDR1 is MNHEY, CDR2 SMNVEV, per germline (reference sequence). These data belong to a study of T-cell memory formation after mild COVID-19. General study results and limits: Detection of some responders pre-infection suggested pre-existing cross-reactive memory T cells participated. Those CD4+ clones that contracted were mainly in CM and EM (CD8+ ones in EMRA). CD4/CD8 balance characterized clones contracting day 15 to 85, and CD4+ skew characterized later expanders.

Material: PBMCs or a T cell subset sorted from them (not recorded which). The chain employs TRBV27 and TRBJ1-1; D is uncertain. The clonotype was recovered from a man in his late teens or twenties who had mild COVID-19 (a few samples of this study predate the infection). Cell type and time point are not known. Here the CDR3 DNA reads TGTGCCAGCAGCAAAAAGGGCACTGAAGCTTTCTTT. Protein sequence: CASSKKGTEAFF.